The clone carrying this T cell receptor (beta chain) has only a few counts. This CDR3 spans 12 amino acids. V shed 2 bases, J shed 10 bases, and the junction held 4 bases outside the gene matches. The germline V gene has CDR1 GTSNPN and CDR2 SVGIG (reference sequence). Primers used in a second PCR of roughly 6 to 11 cycles were a sample-barcoded 5' primer and a J-beta primer mix. MiXCR, applied by TCRdb to the 5' RACE reads, yields one record per CDR3 protein. The sample shows 1.5 million to 2 million distinct CDR3 sequences, around 40% of them seen only once. Total RNA extracted from each sample amounted to at least 5 micrograms. This entry is derived from a study of blood T cells in healthy people across ages.

This chain joins TRBV30 and TRBJ2-3; TRBD2 matches 9 bases. The receptor was isolated from a human donor in good health. Material for sequencing was blood. The CDR3 here is CAWSKRLAAQYF. DNA for the CDR3: TGTGCCTGGAGTAAAAGACTAGCGGCGCAGTATTTT.